The clone carrying this T cell receptor (beta chain) was seen a few times. The antigen is unknown. The data derive from a study of CD8 T cells in ankylosing spondylitis. Study results and limitations: Previous work reported some of these motif variants in the synovial fluid and blood of reactive arthritis. A TCR beta motif of several highly homologous variants appeared characteristic of ankylosing spondylitis blood.

Trimming cost V 0 bases and J 9 bases, with 21 bases left between them. The CDR3 spans 16 residues. Germline CDR1 and CDR2: MNHEY and SMNVEV (reference sequence). Quantitative molecular-barcoded 5'-RACE generated the TCR beta libraries. From the 5' RACE reads, TCRdb called clonotypes with MiXCR, one entry per CDR3 protein. The table has around 770,000 distinct CDR3 sequences, over 15% seen once. This clonotype was sampled from a male donor with ankylosing spondylitis. Sequenced material: blood, either unsorted or a sorted T cell fraction (not recorded which). The chain carries TRBV27 and TRBJ2-7; the D is unclear. CDR3 region: CASSLSAAQFPHGQYF. The CDR3 nucleotides are TGTGCCAGCAGTTTATCGGCCGCCCAGTTCCCTCACGGGCAGTACTTC.